This T cell receptor beta chain was identified during a study of CD8 T cells in acute hepatitis C reinfection. Notes on the study in general: No chronic follow-up sample yielded enough NS3-1073 specific cells.

On this clone: The target antigen is unknown.

The time point is: naive CD8 control sorted from an acute-time-point sample. Clones were sequenced by immunoSEQ multiplex PCR, and TCRdb holds only the in-frame ones, with some missing. Seen here are 30,000 to 45,000 clones, 80% to 90% observed once, and the top ten hold roughly 9.8%. This TCR came from a young woman who spontaneously cleared hepatitis C infection. The sample was naive CD8+ T cells from PBMCs.

The CDR3 bases are TGTGCCAGCAGCCCCCCCGGGGGGGGCACTGAAGCTTTCTTT. This sequence encodes CASSPPGGGTEAFF. The genes are TRBV9 and TRBJ1-1; TRBD1 is a possible D gene (5 bases). The V and J ends lost 4 bases and 4 bases respectively, with 14 bases between them. There are 14 residues in the CDR3. From germline, CDR1 is SGDLS and CDR2 YYNGEE.